The TCR beta chain described here comes from a study of cytomegalovirus exposure and HLA in healthy donors. Overall study: The early release's HLA-typed donors yielded 78 million or so unique TCRs. Membership in the Caucasian-associated ancestry cluster was found for about four fifths of approximately 400 genotyped donors. Study-level points and caveats: By a later analysis, the bulk of CMV-associated TCR beta chains appeared HLA-restricted. Rarity characterized most TCR sequences, yet some public TCRs appeared in many donors.

The PCR ran on 60 Vbeta and 13 Jbeta primers. Clones were sequenced by immunoSEQ multiplex PCR, and TCRdb holds only the in-frame ones, with some missing. The table records about 110,000 clones, around 79% of them present only once. Germline V lookup: CDR1 SGDLS, CDR2 YYNGEE. The ends lost 3 bases at V and 4 bases at J; junction bases unmatched: 4. The length of the CDR3 is 13 residues. In regard to this clone: Antigen unknown.

Sequencing was performed on PBMCs. This chain uses TRBV9 with TRBJ2-7; 7 bases match TRBD2. This clonotype was obtained from a woman aged 25 to 45 in good health and CMV-seronegative. The CDR3 sequence is CASSGHSGYEQYF. DNA for the CDR3: TGTGCCAGCAGCGGACATAGCGGGTACGAGCAGTACTTC.